The 8 T cell receptor beta chains presented below share a single source sample, sequenced in a study of Ad26.COV2.S vaccination and SARS-CoV-2 variants. This table comes from immunoSEQ multiplex PCR, and its TCRdb copy is limited to in-frame clones, with some not included. The table shows about 180,000 clones, with approximately 88% occurring only once. Material: peripheral blood, obtained after recovery from COVID-19. Receptors were obtained from a human donor who had recovered from COVID-19.

This rearrangement joins TRBV3-1 (or the pseudogene TRBV3-2) to TRBJ1-1; no clear D. Trimming shortened V by 6 bases and J by 3 bases, and 17 bases separated the two germline ends. The CDR3 covers 15 residues. Looked up from germline, CDR1 is LGHDT and CDR2 is YNNKEL (reference sequence). CDR3: CASRQSQRRDTEAFF. DNA for the CDR3: TGTGCCAGCAGGCAATCCCAGCGGAGGGACACTGAAGCTTTCTTT.

This chain uses TRBV7-8 with TRBJ2-1; no firm D call. The CDR3 consists of 13 residues. The germline V and J ends were trimmed by 1 base and 8 bases, with 9 bases remaining between them. In germline, CDR1 is SGHVS, CDR2 FQNEAQ. This chain's CDR3 is CASSLGRLDEQFF. The DNA of the CDR3 is TGTGCCAGCAGCTTAGGGCGATTAGATGAGCAGTTCTTC.

The chain carries TRBV7-9 and TRBJ2-5; D gene ambiguous. Trimming took off 5 bases at V and 4 bases at J, with 5 bases between the two ends. Germline CDR1 is SEHNR and CDR2 is FQNEAQ (reference sequence). The CDR3 loop spans 11 amino acids. The CDR3 bases are TGTGCCAGCAGCCCCAGAGAGACCCAGTACTTC. Encoded protein: CASSPRETQYF.

Here the CDR3 reads CASSPGVLGGYTF. Here the CDR3 DNA reads TGTGCCAGCAGTCCCGGAGTCTTGGGGGGCTACACCTTC. This chain links TRBV6-2 or TRBV6-3 with TRBJ1-2; no definite D call. Trimming took off 5 bases at V and 8 bases at J, with 15 bases between the two ends. The germline V gene encodes CDR1 MNHEY and CDR2 SVGEGT. The CDR3 has 13 residues.

This clone turned up a few times. The rearrangement joins TRBV9 to TRBJ2-3; 9 bases are a match to TRBD2. Germline V CDR1 and CDR2: SGDLS, YYNGEE. The trim removed 6 bases at V and 6 bases at J, leaving 8 bases unmatched. The CDR3 covers 14 residues. The CDR3 reads CASTQRGASDTQYF. CDR3 in DNA: TGTGCCAGCACCCAGCGGGGGGCGAGTGATACGCAGTATTTT. The whole variable domain, remainder taken from reference TRBV9 and TRBJ2-3, is DSGVTQTPKHLITATGQRVTLRCSPRSGDLSVYWYQQSLDQGLQFLIQYYNGEERAKGNILERFSAQQFPDLHSELNLSSLELGDSALYFCASTQRGASDTQYFGPGTRLTVL.

The rearrangement uses TRBV6-5 and TRBJ1-5, with 9 bases fitting TRBD1. CDR3 length: 14 amino acids. From germline, CDR1 is MNHEY and CDR2 SVGAGI. After removal of 8 bases from V and 9 bases from J, the junction contained 11 bases not matched to a gene. CDR3 sequence (DNA): TGTGCCAGCCGCCAGGACAGGGGAAATAGGCCCCAGCATTTT. It is translated as CASRQDRGNRPQHF.

The count of this clone is one. The gene calls are TRBV19 and TRBJ2-3; D is unclear. The germline CDR1 and CDR2 sequences are LNHDA and SQIVND (reference sequence). The CDR3 consists of 16 residues. Trimming pared 4 bases from V and 6 bases from J, leaving 20 bases between. Here the CDR3 reads CASSTPLGSPVDTQYF. The CDR3 coding sequence is TGTGCCAGTAGTACACCACTGGGCTCACCGGTGGATACGCAGTATTTT.

This chain links TRBV4-2 with TRBJ1-1; D call uncertain. Per germline, CDR1 LGHNA and CDR2 YNFKEQ. V gave up 3 bases and J gave up 1 base, with 12 bases separating them. The length of the CDR3 is 15 residues. CDR3 region: CASSHFIPGNTEAFF. The CDR3 DNA reads as TGTGCCAGCAGCCACTTCATTCCCGGGAACACTGAAGCTTTCTTT.